These 20 T cell receptor beta chains originate from one sample sequenced in a study of shared clonotypes between healthy human individuals. The method was immunoSEQ multiplex PCR; TCRdb's version includes in-frame clones alone and lacks a portion of them. The repertoire holds about 1.5 million clones, with approximately 97% as singletons. Sequences were obtained from naive CD4+ T cells sorted from blood. Subset: CD45RA+ positively selected. The receptors come from a man aged 30-40 years in good health.

J is TRBJ2-7 and V is TRBV5-1; 12 bases fit TRBD2. The CDR3 is 18 residues long. The trim removed 0 bases at V and 2 bases at J, leaving 9 bases unmatched. Germline V gene data show CDR1 as SGHRS and CDR2 as YFSETQ. The CDR3 bases are TGCGCCAGCAGCTTGGGACTAGCGGGAGAGGGGGGCACCTACGAGCAGTACTTC. It yields the protein CASSLGLAGEGGTYEQYF.

The chain uses TRBV5-1 and TRBJ2-3, with TRBD1 matching 7 bases. Looked up from germline, CDR1 is SGHRS and CDR2 is YFSETQ. V lost 3 bases to trimming and J lost 0 bases; unmatched junction nucleotides: 10. The CDR3 has 17 residues. The CDR3 DNA follows: TGCGCCAGCAGCTCTACCCGACAGGGAACTAGCACAGATACGCAGTATTTT. Translation gives CASSSTRQGTSTDTQYF.

The V and J genes are TRBV7-3 and TRBJ2-7; D might be TRBD1 or TRBD2, each matching 5 bases. The CDR3 has 16 amino acids. V lost 4 bases and J lost 3, with 19 bases in between. The germline V gene encodes CDR1 SGHTA and CDR2 FQGTGA. The CDR3 DNA is TGTGCCAGCAGCTCCCTAAGGGGAGTAAGCAGCTACGAGCAGTACTTC. This encodes CASSSLRGVSSYEQYF.

The rearrangement links TRBV28 to TRBJ1-5; 9 bases align to TRBD1. The trim removed 5 bases at V and 3 bases at J, leaving 8 bases unmatched. This CDR3 is built from 16 residues. Germline V CDR1 and CDR2: MDHEN, SYDVKM. The CDR3: CASSPQRTGVNQPQHF. Written as DNA, the CDR3 is TGTGCCAGCAGTCCCCAACGGACAGGGGTCAATCAGCCCCAGCATTTT.

The chain links TRBV28 to TRBJ1-3, with D hard to call. There are 15 residues in the CDR3. V lost 6 bases and J lost 0, with 12 bases in between. Per the germline V gene, CDR1 is MDHEN and CDR2 is SYDVKM. The CDR3 sequence: CASRSFRLSGNTIYF. For the CDR3, the DNA is TGTGCCAGCAGGTCCTTTCGGCTCTCTGGAAACACCATATATTTT.

This clone has only one observation. The V and J genes are TRBV4-3 and TRBJ2-2; D could derive from TRBD1 or TRBD2 (5 bases each). CDR3 length: 16 amino acids. The ends were cut back, 1 base at V and 4 bases at J, with 13 bases in the middle. The V gene's germline CDR1 is LGHNA and CDR2 YSLEER. The CDR3 is CASSQGAGGSTGELFF. In DNA, the CDR3 is TGCGCCAGCAGCCAAGGCGCTGGGGGAAGCACCGGGGAGCTGTTTTTT.

V and J are TRBV5-1 and TRBJ1-1; possible D gene TRBD1, 6 bases. Germline CDR1 SGHRS, CDR2 YFSETQ. This CDR3 region has 15 residues. The ends were cut back, 1 base at V and 4 bases at J, with 14 bases in the middle. The CDR3 DNA reads TGCGCCAGCAGCTTGCTCATCAGGGGCGGCACTGAAGCTTTCTTT. Amino acids: CASSLLIRGGTEAFF.

Concerning this clone itself: One end of the junction varies from germline; a read error may be responsible. The rearrangement links TRBV15 to TRBJ2-7; 9 bases are shared with TRBD2. CDR3 length: 13 residues. The germline V gene has CDR1 LNHNV and CDR2 YYDKDF (reference sequence). This chain's CDR3 is CATSRDLETSGTF. The CDR3 nucleotides read TGTGCCACCAGCAGAGATCTTGAGACTAGCGGAACCTTC.

The count of this clone is one. The V and J genes are TRBV7-6 and TRBJ2-1; 12 bases are shared with TRBD2. The CDR3 spans 16 residues. Trimming removed 4 bases from V and 6 bases from J; junction bases left unmatched: 7. Germline V gene lookup returns CDR1 SGHVS and CDR2 FNYEAQ. The CDR3 spells CASSSLLAGGSNEQFF. CDR3 bases: TGTGCCAGCAGCTCACTACTAGCGGGAGGTAGCAATGAGCAGTTCTTC.

V and J are TRBV25-1 and TRBJ2-7, with a possible D match to TRBD1 (6 bases). The V end lost 6 bases, the J end lost 2 bases, and 11 bases lay between the germline ends. Germline V gene sequence: CDR1 MGHDK, CDR2 SYGVNS. The CDR3 contains 13 residues. As DNA, the CDR3 is TGTGCCAGCAGCAGGGGAATCGCCTACGAGCAGTACTTC. Amino acid sequence: CASSRGIAYEQYF.

The V gene is TRBV25-1, the J gene TRBJ1-1; D not resolved. Germline loops: CDR1 MGHDK, CDR2 SYGVNS. CDR3 length: 15 amino acids. Trimming removed 6 bases from V and 6 bases from J, with 20 bases in between. As DNA, the CDR3 is TGTGCCAGCAGCCTGTTCGGTTCCCCCGGGGCTGAAGCTTTCTTT. Its protein product is CASSLFGSPGAEAFF. Full variable domain (outside the CDR3, taken from reference TRBV25-1 and TRBJ1-1): EADIYQTPRYLVIGTGKKITLECSQTMGHDKMYWYQQDPGMELHLIHYSYGVNSTEKGDLSSESTVSRIRTEHFPLTLESARPSHTSQYLCASSLFGSPGAEAFFGQGTRLTVV.

The chain has TRBV19 and TRBJ1-1; D gene uncertain. V lost 5 bases to trimming and J lost 2 bases, with 21 bases between them. The CDR3 sequence is 17 residues long. The germline V gene has CDR1 LNHDA and CDR2 SQIVND (reference sequence). The CDR3 reads CASSLQPSWGFNTEAFF. The CDR3 region has the DNA TGTGCCAGTAGTCTTCAACCTTCTTGGGGTTTCAACACTGAAGCTTTCTTT.

V gene TRBV7-9 combines with J gene TRBJ2-2; D not resolved. The ends were cut back, 5 bases at V and 7 bases at J, with 17 bases in the middle. Germline V gene sequence: CDR1 SEHNR, CDR2 FQNEAQ (reference sequence). The CDR3 is made up of 15 amino acids. The CDR3 sequence: CASSLASLGRGELFF. CDR3 DNA sequence: TGTGCCAGCAGCCTCGCATCGCTCGGACGCGGGGAGCTGTTTTTT.

CDR3 region: CASSSEPGTPTGELFF. The CDR3 region has the DNA TGTGCCAGCAGCTCCGAACCCGGGACACCCACCGGGGAGCTGTTTTTT. V gene TRBV7-9 combines with J gene TRBJ2-2; D is possibly TRBD1 (6 bases). The germline V gene encodes CDR1 SEHNR and CDR2 FQNEAQ (reference sequence). CDR3 length: 16 amino acids. The germline V and J ends were trimmed by 4 bases and 4 bases, with 16 bases remaining between them.

This chain's CDR3 is CASRPPISGTYNEQFF. In DNA form, the CDR3 reads TGTGCCAGTAGGCCACCGATCAGCGGGACCTACAATGAGCAGTTCTTC. The rearrangement links TRBV19 to TRBJ2-1; 7 bases are a match to TRBD2. V lost 6 bases, J lost 2 bases, and 10 bases stayed unmatched. The CDR3 is 16 residues long. Looked up from germline, CDR1 is LNHDA and CDR2 is SQIVND (reference sequence).

V gene TRBV7-9 combines with J gene TRBJ1-2, with 7 bases identical to TRBD1. Germline lookup yields CDR1 SEHNR and CDR2 FQNEAQ (reference sequence). The CDR3 has 16 amino acids. The ends lost 0 bases at V and 6 bases at J; junction bases unmatched: 10. This chain's CDR3 is CASSLAHMSGGDGYTF. The CDR3 DNA is TGTGCCAGCAGCTTAGCGCACATGTCAGGGGGAGATGGCTACACCTTC.

The rearrangement joins TRBV5-6 to TRBJ2-5; D ambiguous. This CDR3 comprises 14 residues. V lost 3 bases to trimming and J lost 7 bases, with 16 bases between them. The germline V gene has CDR1 SGHDT and CDR2 YYEEEE. CDR3 DNA: TGTGCCAGCAGCTCTAAGATACCAAGAGCGACCCAGTACTTC. Amino acids: CASSSKIPRATQYF.

The gene calls are TRBV28 and TRBJ2-7, with 14 nucleotides matching TRBD2. The CDR3 is 21 residues long. V gave up 6 bases and J gave up 5 bases; unmatched junction bases: 24. In germline, CDR1 is MDHEN, CDR2 SYDVKM. CDR3 sequence (DNA): TGTGCCAGCAGCCTACCCATACCCGCCGGACTAGCGGGAGGATTGATGGACGAGCAGTACTTC. Protein product: CASSLPIPAGLAGGLMDEQYF.

Of note for this clone: The sample contains more than one DNA sequence encoding this CDR3. The rearrangement links TRBV2 to TRBJ1-1, with a tentative D call TRBD1 (5 bases). CDR3 length: 12 amino acids. Trimming left V 3 bases short and J 4 bases short, with 6 bases between. CDR1 and CDR2 (germline): SNHLY, FYNNEI. CDR3 residues: CASSEQGTEAFF. The CDR3 coding sequence is TGTGCCAGCAGTGAGCAGGGCACTGAAGCTTTCTTT.

The chain combines TRBV2 with TRBJ1-4; 7 bases align to TRBD1. V was pared by 2 bases and J by 8 bases, with 2 bases of the junction left unmatched. The CDR3 extends over 13 amino acids. Germline V gives CDR1 SNHLY, CDR2 FYNNEI. The CDR3 nucleotides read TGTGCCAGCAGTGAATTGACAGGGGAAAAACTGTTTTTT. It translates to CASSELTGEKLFF.